The source of this T cell receptor beta chain is a study of technical replicates of blood from a handful of donors. The V end lost 1 base, the J end lost 9 bases, and 10 bases lay between the germline ends. In germline, CDR1 is SGHNT, CDR2 YENEEA. CDR3 length: 13 amino acids. Produced via immunoSEQ multiplex PCR; TCRdb's table is partial and in-frame only. Of fewer than 85,000 clones listed, 90% to 95% were seen once; the top ten hold around 0.37%. The clonotype was recovered from a human donor in good health. The V and J genes are TRBV11-3 and TRBJ2-1; perhaps TRBD2 as D (5 bases). The sequencing input was T cells isolated from PBMCs. This chain's CDR3 is CASSLGRISEQFF. In DNA, the CDR3 is TGTGCCAGCAGCTTAGGGAGGATTAGTGAGCAGTTCTTC. Looking up the rest from reference TRBV11-3 and TRBJ2-1 gives the full variable domain: EAGVVQSPRYKIIEKKQPVAFWCNPISGHNTLYWYLQNLGQGPELLIRYENEEAVDDSQLPKDRFSAERLKGVDSTLKIQPAELGDSAVYLCASSLGRISEQFFGPGTRLTVL.